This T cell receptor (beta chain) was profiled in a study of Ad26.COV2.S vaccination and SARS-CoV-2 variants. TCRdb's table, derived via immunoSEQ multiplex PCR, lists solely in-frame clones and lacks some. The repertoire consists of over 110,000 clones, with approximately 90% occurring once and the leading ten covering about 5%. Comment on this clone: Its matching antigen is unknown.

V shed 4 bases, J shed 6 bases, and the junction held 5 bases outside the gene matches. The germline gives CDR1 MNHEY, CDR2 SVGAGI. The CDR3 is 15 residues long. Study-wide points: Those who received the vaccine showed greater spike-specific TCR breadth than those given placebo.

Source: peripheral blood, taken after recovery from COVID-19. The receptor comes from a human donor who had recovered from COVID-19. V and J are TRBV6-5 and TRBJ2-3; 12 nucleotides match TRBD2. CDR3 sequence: CASSSLAGGDDTQYF. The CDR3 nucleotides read TGTGCCAGCAGTTCCCTAGCGGGGGGGGACGATACGCAGTATTTT.